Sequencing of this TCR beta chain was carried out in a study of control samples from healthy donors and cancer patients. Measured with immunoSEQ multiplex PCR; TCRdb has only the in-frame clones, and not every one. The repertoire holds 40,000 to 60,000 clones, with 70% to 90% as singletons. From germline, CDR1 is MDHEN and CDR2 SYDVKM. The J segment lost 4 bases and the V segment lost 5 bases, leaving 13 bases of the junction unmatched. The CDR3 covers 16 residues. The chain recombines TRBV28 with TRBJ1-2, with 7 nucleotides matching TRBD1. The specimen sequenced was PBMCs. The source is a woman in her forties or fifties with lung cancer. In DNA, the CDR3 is TGTGCCAGCAGTAGGGACAGCCCCACATGGGTCTATGGCTACACCTTC. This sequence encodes CASSRDSPTWVYGYTF.